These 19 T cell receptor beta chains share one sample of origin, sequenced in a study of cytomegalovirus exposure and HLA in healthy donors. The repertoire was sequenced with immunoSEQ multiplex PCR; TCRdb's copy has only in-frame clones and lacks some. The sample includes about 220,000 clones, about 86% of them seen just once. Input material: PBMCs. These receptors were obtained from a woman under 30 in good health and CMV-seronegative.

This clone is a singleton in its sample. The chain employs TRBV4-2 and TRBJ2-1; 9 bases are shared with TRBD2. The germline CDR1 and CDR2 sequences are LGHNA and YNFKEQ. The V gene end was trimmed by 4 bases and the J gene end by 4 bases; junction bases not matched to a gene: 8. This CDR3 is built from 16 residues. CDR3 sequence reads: CASSRERTSVYNEQFF. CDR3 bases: TGTGCCAGCAGCCGAGAACGGACTAGCGTATACAATGAGCAGTTCTTC.

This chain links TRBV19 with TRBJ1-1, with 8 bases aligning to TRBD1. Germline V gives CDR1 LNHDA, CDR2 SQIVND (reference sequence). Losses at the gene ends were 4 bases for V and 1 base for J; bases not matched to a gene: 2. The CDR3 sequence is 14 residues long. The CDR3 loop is CASSTGGGNTEAFF. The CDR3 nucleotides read TGTGCCAGTAGTACAGGGGGCGGGAACACTGAAGCTTTCTTT. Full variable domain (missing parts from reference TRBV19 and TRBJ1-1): DGGITQSPKYLFRKEGQNVTLSCEQNLNHDAMYWYRQDPGQGLRLIYYSQIVNDFQKGDIAEGYSVSREKKESFPLTVTSAQKNPTAFYLCASSTGGGNTEAFFGQGTRLTVV.

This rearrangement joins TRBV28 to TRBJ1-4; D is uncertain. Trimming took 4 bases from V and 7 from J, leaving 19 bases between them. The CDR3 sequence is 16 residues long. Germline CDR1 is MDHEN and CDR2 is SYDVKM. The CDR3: CASSSAGRWASEKLFF. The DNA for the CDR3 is TGTGCCAGCAGTTCGGCCGGGAGGTGGGCGTCTGAAAAACTGTTTTTT. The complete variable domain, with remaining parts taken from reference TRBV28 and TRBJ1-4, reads DVKVTQSSRYLVKRTGEKVFLECVQDMDHENMFWYRQDPGLGLRLIYFSYDVKMKEKGDIPEGYSVSREKKERFSLILESASTNQTSMYLCASSSAGRWASEKLFFGSGTQLSVL.

CDR3 in DNA: TGTGCCAGCAGTTTATGGCCACAGGGGTTTGGCACAGATACGCAGTATTTT. It specifies CASSLWPQGFGTDTQYF. The rearrangement links TRBV27 to TRBJ2-3; TRBD1 aligns across 7 bases. Germline CDR1 and CDR2: MNHEY and SMNVEV (reference sequence). Germline trimming cut 1 base from V and 1 base from J; bases unmatched to any gene: 8. The CDR3 runs 17 residues.

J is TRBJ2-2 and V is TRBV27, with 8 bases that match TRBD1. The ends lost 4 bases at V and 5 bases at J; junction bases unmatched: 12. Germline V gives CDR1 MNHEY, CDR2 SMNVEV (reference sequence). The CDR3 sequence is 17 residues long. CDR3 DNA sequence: TGTGCCAGCAGTTCACCACGAACAGGGGGTCCGACCGGGGAGCTGTTTTTT. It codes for CASSSPRTGGPTGELFF.

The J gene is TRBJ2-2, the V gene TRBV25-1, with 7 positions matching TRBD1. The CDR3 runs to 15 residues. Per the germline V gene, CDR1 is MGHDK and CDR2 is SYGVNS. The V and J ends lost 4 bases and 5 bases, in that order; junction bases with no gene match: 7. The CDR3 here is CASSGRQGGTGELFF. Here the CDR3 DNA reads TGTGCCAGCAGTGGCCGACAGGGCGGAACCGGGGAGCTGTTTTTT.

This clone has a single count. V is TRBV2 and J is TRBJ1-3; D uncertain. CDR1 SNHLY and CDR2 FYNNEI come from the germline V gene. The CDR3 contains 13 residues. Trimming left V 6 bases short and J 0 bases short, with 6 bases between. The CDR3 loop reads CASSRGSGNTIYF. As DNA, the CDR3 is TGTGCCAGCAGCCGAGGCTCTGGAAACACCATATATTTT.

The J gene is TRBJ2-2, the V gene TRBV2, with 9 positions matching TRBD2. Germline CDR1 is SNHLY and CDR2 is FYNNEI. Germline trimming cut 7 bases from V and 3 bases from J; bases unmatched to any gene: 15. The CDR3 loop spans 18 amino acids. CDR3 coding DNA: TGTGCCAGCAAAAACATCTCCGGGACTAGCTGGGACACCGGGGAGCTGTTTTTT. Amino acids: CASKNISGTSWDTGELFF. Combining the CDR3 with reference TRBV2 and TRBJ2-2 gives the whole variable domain EPEVTQTPSHQVTQMGQEVILRCVPISNHLYFYWYRQILGQKVEFLVSFYNNEISEKSEIFDDQFSVERPDGSNFTLKIRSTKLEDSAMYFCASKNISGTSWDTGELFFGEGSRLTVL.

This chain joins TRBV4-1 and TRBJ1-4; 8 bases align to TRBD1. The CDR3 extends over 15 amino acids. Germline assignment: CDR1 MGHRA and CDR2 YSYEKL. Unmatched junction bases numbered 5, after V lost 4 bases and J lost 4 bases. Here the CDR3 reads CASSRQGIDNEKLFF. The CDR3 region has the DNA TGCGCCAGCAGCCGACAGGGGATCGATAATGAAAAACTGTTTTTT.

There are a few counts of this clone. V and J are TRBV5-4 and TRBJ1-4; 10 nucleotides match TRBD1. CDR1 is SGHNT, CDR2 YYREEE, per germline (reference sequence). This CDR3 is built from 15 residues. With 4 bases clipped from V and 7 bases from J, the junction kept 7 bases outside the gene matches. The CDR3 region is CASSPRQGASEKLFF. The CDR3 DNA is TGTGCCAGCAGCCCTCGACAGGGGGCAAGTGAAAAACTGTTTTTT.

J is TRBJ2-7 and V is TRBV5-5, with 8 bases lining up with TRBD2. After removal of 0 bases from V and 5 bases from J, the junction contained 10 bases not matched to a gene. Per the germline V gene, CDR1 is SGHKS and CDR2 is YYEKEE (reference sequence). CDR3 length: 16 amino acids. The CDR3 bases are TGTGCCAGCAGCTTGGGTCGGGGGGGAAATGGACACGAGCAGTACTTC. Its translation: CASSLGRGGNGHEQYF.

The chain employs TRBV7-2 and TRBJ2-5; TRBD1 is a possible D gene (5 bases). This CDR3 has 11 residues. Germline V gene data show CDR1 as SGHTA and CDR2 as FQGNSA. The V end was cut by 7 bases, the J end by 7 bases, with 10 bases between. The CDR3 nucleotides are TGTGCCAGCATCGCCCAGGGGACCCAGTACTTC. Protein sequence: CASIAQGTQYF.

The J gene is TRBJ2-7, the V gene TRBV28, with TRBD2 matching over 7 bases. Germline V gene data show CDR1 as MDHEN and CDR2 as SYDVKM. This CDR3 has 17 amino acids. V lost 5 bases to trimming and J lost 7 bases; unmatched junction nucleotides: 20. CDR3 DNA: TGTGCCAGCAGTCAAACTGGGAGCGGGGAGAGGGTGTGGGAGCAGTACTTC. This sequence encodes CASSQTGSGERVWEQYF. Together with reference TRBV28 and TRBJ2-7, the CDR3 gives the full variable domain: DVKVTQSSRYLVKRTGEKVFLECVQDMDHENMFWYRQDPGLGLRLIYFSYDVKMKEKGDIPEGYSVSREKKERFSLILESASTNQTSMYLCASSQTGSGERVWEQYFGPGTRLTVT.

The CDR3 is CASSRTSEETQYF. The CDR3, as DNA: TGTGCCAGCAGCCGGACTAGCGAAGAGACCCAGTACTTC. V is TRBV11-2 and J is TRBJ2-5; TRBD2 agrees at 9 bases. Looked up from germline, CDR1 is SGHAT and CDR2 is FQNNGV. With V trimmed by 5 bases and J by 3 bases, 1 base remained unmatched. The CDR3 spans 13 residues.

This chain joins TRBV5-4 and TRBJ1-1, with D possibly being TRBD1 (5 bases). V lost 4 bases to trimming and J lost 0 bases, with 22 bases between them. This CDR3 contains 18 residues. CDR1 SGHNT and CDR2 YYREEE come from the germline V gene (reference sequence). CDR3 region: CASSRMGRGGTMNTEAFF. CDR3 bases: TGTGCCAGCAGCCGCATGGGGCGGGGAGGGACCATGAACACTGAAGCTTTCTTT.

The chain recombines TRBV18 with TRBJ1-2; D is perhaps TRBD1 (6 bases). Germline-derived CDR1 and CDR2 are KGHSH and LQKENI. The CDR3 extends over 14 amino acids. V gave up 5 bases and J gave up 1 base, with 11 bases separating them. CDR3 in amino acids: CASSARTDNYGYTF. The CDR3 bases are TGTGCCAGCTCAGCTCGGACAGATAACTATGGCTACACCTTC.

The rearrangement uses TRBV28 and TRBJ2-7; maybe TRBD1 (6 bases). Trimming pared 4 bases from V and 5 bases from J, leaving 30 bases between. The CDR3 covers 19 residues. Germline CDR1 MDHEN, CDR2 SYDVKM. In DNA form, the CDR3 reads TGTGCCAGCAGTTCCCGGACAGCGTTTTTAGCAGGATCCACCCACGAGCAGTACTTC. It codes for CASSSRTAFLAGSTHEQYF. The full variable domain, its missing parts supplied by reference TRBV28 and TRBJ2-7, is DVKVTQSSRYLVKRTGEKVFLECVQDMDHENMFWYRQDPGLGLRLIYFSYDVKMKEKGDIPEGYSVSREKKERFSLILESASTNQTSMYLCASSSRTAFLAGSTHEQYFGPGTRLTVT.

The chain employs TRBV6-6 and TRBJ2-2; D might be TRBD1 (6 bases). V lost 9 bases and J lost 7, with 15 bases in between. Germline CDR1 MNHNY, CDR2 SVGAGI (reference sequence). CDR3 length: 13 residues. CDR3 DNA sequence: TGTGCCAGTCGGACAGTCTTGAGCGGGGAGCTGTTTTTT. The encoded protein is CASRTVLSGELFF.

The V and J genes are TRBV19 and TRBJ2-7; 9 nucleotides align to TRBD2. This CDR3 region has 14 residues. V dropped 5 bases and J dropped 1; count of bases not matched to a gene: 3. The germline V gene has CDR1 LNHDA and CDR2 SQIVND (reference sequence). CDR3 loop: CASSLAGSSYEQYF. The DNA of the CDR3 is TGTGCCAGTAGTCTAGCGGGAAGTTCCTACGAGCAGTACTTC.